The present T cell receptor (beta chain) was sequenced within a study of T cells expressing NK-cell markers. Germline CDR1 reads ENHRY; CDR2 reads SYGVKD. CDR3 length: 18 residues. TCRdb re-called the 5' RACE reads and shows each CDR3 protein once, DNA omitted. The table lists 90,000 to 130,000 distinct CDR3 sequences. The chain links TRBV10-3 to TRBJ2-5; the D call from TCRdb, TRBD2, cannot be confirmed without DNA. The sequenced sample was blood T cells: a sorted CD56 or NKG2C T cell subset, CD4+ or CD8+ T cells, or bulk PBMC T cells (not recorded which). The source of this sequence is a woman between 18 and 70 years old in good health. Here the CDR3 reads CAISVPGLAGGPGETQYF.